These 13 T cell receptor beta chains were all obtained from the same sample, sequenced in a study of T cells in Graves' hyperthyroidism and ophthalmopathy (dated 2019 in TCRdb). Library preparation was by multiplex PCR. The run used an Illumina HiSeq 2000. Amplification of TCR beta CDR3 regions was carried out from RNA transcripts. A first-round RT-PCR of the TCR CDR3 used the HTBI primer set with the Qiagen OneStep RT-PCR kit. TCRdb reprocessing: public reads trimmed at Q25 with fastp, clones called with MiXCR, in-frame beta chains kept. Identical CDR3 proteins give one entry, which carries the most common genes and DNA. Recorded for this sample are roughly 650,000 distinct CDR3 sequences; 16% of them occurred a single time. The ten largest clones capture roughly 3.5% of the sample. The material sequenced was blood. The receptors shown here come from a woman aged 40 to 50 with Graves' ophthalmopathy.

The table lists this clonotype with a few counts. CDR3 sequence: CAWTGTTHNEQFF. DNA of the CDR3: TGTGCCTGGACCGGGACCACTCACAATGAGCAGTTCTTC. V usage is TRBV30 and J usage is TRBJ2-1, with D perhaps matching TRBD1 or TRBD2 (5 bases each). CDR1 and CDR2 (germline): GTSNPN, SVGIG (reference sequence). This CDR3 comprises 13 residues. Trimming left V 4 bases short and J 5 bases short, with 12 bases between.

V and J are TRBV6-1 and TRBJ1-1; no clear D gene. The CDR3 sequence is 14 residues long. With 6 bases removed from V and 5 bases from J, the gap between germline ends came to 16 bases. Germline loops: CDR1 MNHNS, CDR2 SASEGT. CDR3 sequence reads: CASSEMSSGTEAFF. CDR3 nucleotides: TGTGCCAGCAGCGAGATGAGTTCTGGGACTGAAGCTTTCTTT.

The chain uses TRBV20-1 and TRBJ2-2; TRBD2 matches 7 bases. Germline-derived CDR1 and CDR2 are DFQATT and SNEGSKA (reference sequence). CDR3 length: 14 amino acids. J gave up 7 bases and V 0 bases, and 5 bases lay outside the gene matches. DNA of the CDR3: TGCAGTGCTAGAGATAGCGGGTTTATCGGGGAGCTGTTTTTT. Its protein product is CSARDSGFIGELFF.

The V call is TRBV20-1, the J call TRBJ1-6; TRBD1 is a possible D gene (5 bases). The germline V gene encodes CDR1 DFQATT and CDR2 SNEGSKA (reference sequence). Trimming stripped 6 bases from V and 1 base from J, with 16 bases between. This CDR3 is 16 amino acids long. CDR3 residues: CSAEDSSGSYNSPLHF. The CDR3 DNA is TGCAGTGCGGAAGACAGTAGCGGGTCCTATAATTCACCCCTCCACTTT.

This clonotype occurred a few times. V and J are TRBV7-9 and TRBJ2-5, with 7 bases that match TRBD1. V gave up 4 bases and J gave up 4 bases; unmatched junction bases: 6. Per the germline V gene, CDR1 is SEHNR and CDR2 is FQNEAQ (reference sequence). CDR3 length: 14 residues. The CDR3 DNA reads as TGTGCCAGCAGCTCCGACAGGGCGGGAGAGACCCAGTACTTC. Translating it yields CASSSDRAGETQYF.

This clonotype occurred many times. The chain uses TRBV6-2 or TRBV6-3 and TRBJ2-7; D is undetermined. This CDR3 region has 14 residues. CDR1 MNHEY and CDR2 SVGEGT come from the germline V gene. V lost 2 bases and J lost 3, with 11 bases in between. CDR3 protein: CASSYPGSHYEQYF. CDR3 nucleotide sequence: TGTGCCAGCAGTTACCCCGGATCCCACTACGAGCAGTACTTC.

This clonotype occurred a few times. The chain links TRBV20-1 to TRBJ1-2; no clear D. The CDR3 sequence is 11 residues long. CDR1 DFQATT and CDR2 SNEGSKA come from the germline V gene (reference sequence). Trimming removed 3 bases at V and 5 bases at J, with 7 bases between. In DNA form, the CDR3 reads TGCAGTGCTAGGTTACTATATGGCTACACCTTC. Its protein is CSARLLYGYTF.

This clonotype was observed a handful of times. The genes are TRBV28 and TRBJ1-1; no reliable D call. V lost 6 bases to trimming and J lost 0 bases, with 8 bases between them. Germline CDR1 and CDR2: MDHEN and SYDVKM. CDR3 length equals 13 residues. CDR3 residues: CASRAVMNTEAFF. The CDR3 DNA is TGTGCCAGCAGAGCAGTTATGAACACTGAAGCTTTCTTT.

This clonotype was seen a handful of times. The chain combines TRBV4-2 with TRBJ2-3; TRBD2 aligns across 12 bases. CDR1 and CDR2 (germline): LGHNA, YNFKEQ. This CDR3 has 21 amino acids. V lost 0 bases, J lost 2 bases, and 15 bases stayed unmatched. The CDR3 nucleotides are TGTGCCAGCAGCCAAGATTTCCGTGGGGCTAGCGGGGGGGACATCACAGATACGCAGTATTTT. It translates to CASSQDFRGASGGDITDTQYF.

This clonotype has at least ten counts. The chain combines TRBV29-1 with TRBJ2-7, with 8 positions matching TRBD1. V dropped 4 bases and J dropped 0; count of bases not matched to a gene: 5. This CDR3 contains 14 residues. CDR1 is SQVTM, CDR2 ANQGSEA, per germline. The CDR3 loop reads CSVVGGTGSYEQYF. CDR3 bases: TGCAGCGTTGTTGGGGGGACAGGCTCCTACGAGCAGTACTTC.

This clonotype was counted at least ten times. The chain joins TRBV9 to TRBJ2-7; D is ambiguous. The germline V gene encodes CDR1 SGDLS and CDR2 YYNGEE. V lost 0 bases, J lost 4 bases, and 11 bases lay in between. The CDR3 spans 14 residues. The chain's CDR3 is CASSVGTDDYEQYF. The CDR3 DNA reads TGTGCCAGCAGCGTAGGGACGGATGATTACGAGCAGTACTTC.

This clonotype turned up a few times. The chain uses TRBV29-1 and TRBJ2-7; D not certain. Per germline, CDR1 SQVTM and CDR2 ANQGSEA. This CDR3 comprises 13 residues. The V gene lost 6 bases and the J gene lost 2 bases, with 14 bases spanning the gap. The CDR3 reads CSVLIDGPYEQYF. The CDR3 region has the DNA TGCAGCGTCCTCATTGACGGTCCCTACGAGCAGTACTTC.

The chain joins TRBV3-1 to TRBJ2-7, with D possibly being TRBD1 (6 bases). The V end lost 4 bases, the J end lost 2 bases, and 9 bases lay between the germline ends. The length of the CDR3 is 13 residues. Germline CDR1 reads LGHDT; CDR2 reads YNNKEL (reference sequence). This chain's CDR3 is CASSRRQAYEQYF. The CDR3 bases are TGTGCCAGCAGCCGGAGACAGGCCTACGAGCAGTACTTC.